The sequence of this T cell receptor (beta chain) was determined in a study of cytomegalovirus exposure and HLA in healthy donors. Both 60 Vbeta primers and 13 Jbeta primers went into the PCR. Produced via immunoSEQ multiplex PCR; TCRdb's table is partial and in-frame only. The table records some 150,000 clones, roughly 82% of them present only once. This CDR3 is built from 17 residues. Germline assignment: CDR1 SGHRS and CDR2 YFSETQ. The junction had 7 bases not matched to a gene; V was cut back by 0 bases and J by 1 base. V and J are TRBV5-1 and TRBJ2-5, with 9 positions matching TRBD2. Sequenced material: PBMCs. The receptor was derived from a man aged 50-60 years in good health and CMV-seropositive. DNA of the CDR3: TGCGCCAGCAGCTTGGCCCTGGCTAGCGGGGTCCAAGAGACCCAGTACTTC. Translating gives CASSLALASGVQETQYF.